The clone carrying this T cell receptor (beta chain) was detected a few times. The antigen is unknown. A much larger clone sits a single nucleotide away, making a read error possible. The data originate from a study of molecular identifiers for immune sequencing clone quantification. Overall study results and limits: The study reportedly detected spiked Jurkat TCR RNA from one cell among some 940,000 naive cells.

With RNA at 10%, 30% or 50%, naive CD8 libraries came from about 20,000 to 1,000,000 sorted cells. As previously described, bulk TCR libraries were made using listed TCR primers. Each CDR3 protein gets one entry after TCRdb re-called the PCR reads with MiXCR. The table records about 63,000 distinct CDR3 sequences, under 20% of them present only once. The CDR3 totals 11 residues. Germline V gene sequence: CDR1 ENHRY, CDR2 SYGVKD. Sequences were obtained from naive CD8+ T cells from blood, with Jurkat cell RNA spiked in. As to subset: FACS-sorted CD8+CD4-CCR7+CD45RA+ naive T cells. The V and J genes are TRBV10-3 and TRBJ2-2; D possibly corresponds to TRBD2 (6 bases). The clonotype was recovered from a human donor in good health. Some libraries in this study had Jurkat cell RNA spiked in. CDR3 DNA: TGTGCCATCACCCCCGGCGGGGTGCTGTTTTTT. Translation gives CAITPGGVLFF.